This T cell receptor (beta chain) was captured in a study of blood T cells in healthy people across ages. This clonotype came up a few times. V lost 3 bases, J lost 3 bases, and 9 bases lay in between. CDR3 length equals 14 residues. Primers used in a second PCR of roughly 7 to 11 cycles were a sample-barcoded 5' primer and a J-beta primer mix. TCRdb re-derived calls from the 5' RACE reads in MiXCR, one entry per CDR3 protein. The repertoire has 1.6 million or so distinct CDR3 sequences, roughly 32% of them found once; the top ten carry roughly 10%. The V gene is TRBV12-3 or TRBV12-4, the J gene TRBJ1-5; D remains ambiguous. This receptor was taken from a woman aged 30 to 39 in good health. Specimen: blood. This chain's CDR3 is CASSFRQNNQPQHF. The CDR3 coding sequence is TGTGCCAGCAGTTTTCGGCAGAACAATCAGCCCCAGCATTTT.